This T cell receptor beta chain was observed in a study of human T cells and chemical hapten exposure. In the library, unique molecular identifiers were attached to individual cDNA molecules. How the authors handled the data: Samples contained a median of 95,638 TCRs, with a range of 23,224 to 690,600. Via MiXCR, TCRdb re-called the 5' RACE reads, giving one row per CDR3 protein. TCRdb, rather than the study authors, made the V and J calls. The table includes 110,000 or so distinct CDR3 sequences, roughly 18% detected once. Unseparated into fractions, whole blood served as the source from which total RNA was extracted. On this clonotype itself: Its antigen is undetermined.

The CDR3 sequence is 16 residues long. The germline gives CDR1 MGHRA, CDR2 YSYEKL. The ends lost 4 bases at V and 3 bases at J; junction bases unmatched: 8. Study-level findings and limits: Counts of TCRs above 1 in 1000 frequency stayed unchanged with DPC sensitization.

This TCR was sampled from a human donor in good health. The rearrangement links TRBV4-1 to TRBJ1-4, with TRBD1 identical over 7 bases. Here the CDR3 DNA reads TGCGCCAGCAGCCGGAGCTGGGGACAGCCTAATGAAAAACTGTTTTTT. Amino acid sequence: CASSRSWGQPNEKLFF.